The clone carrying this T cell receptor (beta chain) has only a few counts. The antigen is not known. The CDR3 is 15 amino acids. V trimming: 5 bases; J trimming: 1 base; junction bases outside the gene matches: 3. These data originate in a study of T-cell reconstitution after alpha-beta-depleted transplantation in children. General observations from the study: It was reported that alpha-beta T cells came from several hundred expanded graft clones (about two months after transplant).

Using unique molecular identifiers, the investigators prepared the TCRbeta library. A single record per CDR3 protein comes from TCRdb applying MiXCR to the PCR reads. The table lists about 200,000 distinct CDR3 sequences, 7.5% to 9.5% of them singletons. The sequence was collected from a male patient between 2 and 10 years old who had a stem cell transplant for acute myeloid leukemia, so the T cells may come from the graft donor. This chain uses TRBV12-3 or TRBV12-4 with TRBJ1-5; TRBD1 agrees at 9 bases. Sequenced here: PBMCs, mostly from graft donor cells, sampled 360 days after TCRalphabeta/CD19-depleted stem cell transplant. In DNA, the CDR3 is TGTGCCAGCAGTCCACAGGGGGCGAGCAATCAGCCCCAGCATTTT. This sequence encodes CASSPQGASNQPQHF.